These 25 T cell receptor beta chains share one sample of origin, sequenced in a study of cytomegalovirus exposure and HLA in healthy donors. Primers: 60 Vbeta forward and 13 Jbeta reverse. Assay used: immunoSEQ multiplex PCR; TCRdb lists only in-frame clones, some missing. The data hold around 120,000 clones, with 70% to 85% observed a single time. The sequencing sample was made of PBMCs. Source of these receptors: a woman aged 40 to 50 in good health and CMV-seronegative.

V usage is TRBV5-6 and J usage is TRBJ2-5; 9 bases line up with TRBD2. Germline CDR1 reads SGHDT; CDR2 reads YYEEEE. J was trimmed by 4 bases and V by 1 base; bases with no gene match: 8. This CDR3 comprises 16 residues. The CDR3, as DNA: TGTGCCAGCAGCTTGTCAGCGGGAGGAGGAACAGAGACCCAGTACTTC. Its translation: CASSLSAGGGTETQYF.

The chain uses TRBV6-5 and TRBJ2-1; TRBD2 matches at 8 bases. Looked up from germline, CDR1 is MNHEY and CDR2 is SVGAGI. The CDR3 totals 13 residues. V lost 2 bases and J lost 12; bases outside the gene matches: 6. The CDR3 coding sequence is TGTGCCAGCAGTTACGGGGCGGGGGGCTGGCAGTTCTTC. It translates to CASSYGAGGWQFF.

This clone showed up just a few times. The V and J genes are TRBV7-2 and TRBJ2-1; D might be TRBD2 (6 bases). Trimming shortened V by 4 bases and J by 10 bases, and 11 bases separated the two germline ends. CDR1 and CDR2 (germline): SGHTA, FQGNSA. The CDR3 is 12 amino acids. This CDR3 reads CASSWDGREQFF. CDR3 nucleotide sequence: TGTGCCAGCAGCTGGGACGGGAGAGAGCAGTTCTTC.

This chain links TRBV9 with TRBJ2-1; unclear D gene. Per germline, CDR1 SGDLS and CDR2 YYNGEE. V was clipped by 0 bases and J by 0 bases, with 4 bases between them. The CDR3 runs to 14 residues. CDR3 DNA: TGTGCCAGCAGCGTAGATAGCTCCTACAATGAGCAGTTCTTC. This translates into CASSVDSSYNEQFF. Based on the CDR3 plus reference TRBV9 and TRBJ2-1, the full variable domain is DSGVTQTPKHLITATGQRVTLRCSPRSGDLSVYWYQQSLDQGLQFLIQYYNGEERAKGNILERFSAQQFPDLHSELNLSSLELGDSALYFCASSVDSSYNEQFFGPGTRLTVL.

The CDR3 loop is CASSRGQGALNTEAFF. Written as DNA, the CDR3 is TGCGCCAGCAGCCGCGGACAGGGGGCCTTGAACACTGAAGCTTTCTTT. V gene TRBV4-3 combines with J gene TRBJ1-1; 11 positions agree with TRBD1. This CDR3 is 16 amino acids long. The germline V gene encodes CDR1 LGHNA and CDR2 YSLEER. V was pared by 4 bases and J by 0 bases, with 4 bases of the junction left unmatched.

This chain connects TRBV28 to TRBJ2-2, with D hard to call. V was cut by 3 bases and J by 8 bases, with 4 bases left in between. CDR1 and CDR2 from the germline V gene are MDHEN and SYDVKM. The length of the CDR3 is 11 residues. CDR3 in amino acids: CASSLEGELFF. The CDR3, as DNA: TGTGCCAGCAGTTTGGAGGGGGAGCTGTTTTTT.

This chain uses TRBV27 with TRBJ2-7; 8 positions agree with TRBD2. The length of the CDR3 is 16 residues. The V gene end was trimmed by 5 bases and the J gene end by 4 bases; junction bases not matched to a gene: 13. CDR1 is MNHEY, CDR2 SMNVEV, per germline (reference sequence). CDR3 DNA: TGTGCCAGCAGTGTTAATAGCGGGGACGAGGGGTACGAGCAGTACTTC. As protein: CASSVNSGDEGYEQYF.

CDR3 protein: CASSIDWAESTDTQYF. The CDR3 bases are TGTGCCAGTAGTATAGATTGGGCAGAGAGCACAGATACGCAGTATTTT. The rearrangement uses TRBV19 and TRBJ2-3; D is ambiguous. This CDR3 region has 16 residues. The V gene lost 0 bases and the J gene lost 0 bases, with 10 bases spanning the gap. In germline, CDR1 is LNHDA, CDR2 SQIVND (reference sequence).

This sequence joins TRBV6-5 and TRBJ1-6; unclear D gene. Trimming cost V 2 bases and J 6 bases, with 14 bases left between them. In germline, CDR1 is MNHEY, CDR2 SVGAGI. The CDR3 extends over 16 amino acids. The CDR3 bases are TGTGCCAGCAGTTACGGGCAGGCGGAGGGTAATTCACCCCTCCACTTT. It specifies CASSYGQAEGNSPLHF.

The V and J genes are TRBV10-3 and TRBJ2-7; D is undetermined. Trimming shortened V by 4 bases and J by 2 bases, and 15 bases separated the two germline ends. This CDR3 is 15 amino acids long. Germline-derived CDR1 and CDR2 are ENHRY and SYGVKD. CDR3 nucleotides: TGTGCCATCAGTGTTGGGCAGGTGCCCCCCTACGAGCAGTACTTC. This gives the protein CAISVGQVPPYEQYF.

This chain connects TRBV28 to TRBJ1-4, with a weak D call TRBD1 (5 bases). The germline gives CDR1 MDHEN, CDR2 SYDVKM. CDR3 size: 16 residues. Trimming took 4 bases from V and 5 from J, leaving 17 bases between them. CDR3 residues: CASSSLPTASNEKLFF. The CDR3, as DNA: TGTGCCAGCAGTTCCCTCCCGACAGCTTCGAATGAAAAACTGTTTTTT.

The V and J genes are TRBV9 and TRBJ2-7, with TRBD1 matching over 10 bases. The trim removed 4 bases at V and 4 bases at J, leaving 8 bases unmatched. Germline values: CDR1 SGDLS, CDR2 YYNGEE. The CDR3 spans 15 residues. CDR3 region: CASSKTGGFSYEQYF. The DNA of the CDR3 is TGTGCCAGCAGCAAGACAGGGGGCTTTAGTTACGAGCAGTACTTC.

The chain has TRBV28 and TRBJ2-5; 12 bases map to TRBD2. Losses at the gene ends were 6 bases for V and 4 bases for J; bases not matched to a gene: 6. CDR3 size: 15 residues. Germline V gene sequence: CDR1 MDHEN, CDR2 SYDVKM. The CDR3 DNA reads TGTGCCAGCAGGCCGACTAGCGGGAGTCGAGAGACCCAGTACTTC. Translating it yields CASRPTSGSRETQYF. Variable domain in full (rest from reference TRBV28 and TRBJ2-5): DVKVTQSSRYLVKRTGEKVFLECVQDMDHENMFWYRQDPGLGLRLIYFSYDVKMKEKGDIPEGYSVSREKKERFSLILESASTNQTSMYLCASRPTSGSRETQYFGPGTRLLVL.

The chain recombines TRBV14 with TRBJ2-5, with TRBD1 matching over 7 bases. The germline V gene has CDR1 SGHDN and CDR2 FVKESK. The CDR3 consists of 16 residues. The junction had 10 bases not matched to a gene; V was cut back by 1 base and J by 5 bases. CDR3 residues: CASSQASPGQRETQYF. The CDR3, as DNA: TGTGCCAGCAGCCAAGCCTCCCCGGGACAGAGGGAGACCCAGTACTTC.

The rearrangement links TRBV21-1 to TRBJ2-3; the table gives TRBD1 as D, unverified against the DNA. TRBV21-1 is tagged as a pseudogene. The CDR3 is 19 residues long. The DNA for the CDR3 is TGTGCCAGCAGCCCTTTAGGAAAAACAGGCCTATGTATGGGGGCTACGCAGTATTTT. Residues: CASSPLGKTGLCMGATQYF.

CDR3 residues: CASSGGLEQFF. As DNA, the CDR3 is TGTGCCAGCAGTGGGGGCCTGGAGCAGTTCTTC. The V gene is TRBV25-1, the J gene TRBJ2-1; maybe TRBD1 (5 bases). This CDR3 has 11 amino acids. Trimming shortened V by 4 bases and J by 10 bases, and 8 bases separated the two germline ends. From germline, CDR1 is MGHDK and CDR2 SYGVNS.

The J gene is TRBJ1-1, the V gene TRBV9; D remains unclear. V lost 0 bases, J lost 8 bases, and 8 bases lay in between. This CDR3 contains 12 residues. Germline loops: CDR1 SGDLS, CDR2 YYNGEE. The chain's CDR3 is CASSVDAQEAFF. CDR3 bases: TGTGCCAGCAGCGTAGATGCCCAGGAAGCTTTCTTT.

This clone was seen only a few times. This chain's CDR3 is CSVVEGNTEAFF. The CDR3 DNA sequence: TGCAGCGTCGTCGAGGGCAACACTGAAGCTTTCTTT. J is TRBJ1-1 and V is TRBV29-1; D uncertain. V lost 6 bases to trimming and J lost 2 bases, with 10 bases between them. The CDR3 is 12 residues long. Germline CDR1 reads SQVTM; CDR2 reads ANQGSEA. Drawing the rest from reference TRBV29-1 and TRBJ1-1, the complete variable domain is SAVISQKPSRDICQRGTSLTIQCQVDSQVTMMFWYRQQPGQSLTLIATANQGSEATYESGFVIDKFPISRPNLTFSTLTVSNMSPEDSSIYLCSVVEGNTEAFFGQGTRLTVV.

This chain links TRBV27 with TRBJ1-6; a weak D match, TRBD1 (5 bases). CDR3 size: 17 residues. Germline V gene lookup returns CDR1 MNHEY and CDR2 SMNVEV (reference sequence). The V end was cut by 3 bases, the J end by 9 bases, with 21 bases between. The CDR3 reads CASSFQSGAAGGSPLHF. CDR3 in DNA: TGTGCCAGCAGTTTCCAGTCTGGGGCCGCCGGCGGTTCACCCCTCCACTTT.

Points on this clone: The identical CDR3 is also encoded by other nucleotide sequences in the sample. V gene TRBV2 combines with J gene TRBJ1-1; 7 bases map to TRBD1. With V trimmed by 5 bases and J by 3 bases, 6 bases remained unmatched. The CDR3 has 14 residues. The germline CDR1 and CDR2 sequences are SNHLY and FYNNEI. CDR3 bases: TGTGCCAGCAGTCTGGGACAGAGCTACACTGAAGCTTTCTTT. Translation gives CASSLGQSYTEAFF.

Here the CDR3 reads CASSLKRGGETQYF. In DNA form, the CDR3 reads TGTGCCAGCAGTTTGAAGCGGGGAGGAGAGACCCAGTACTTC. This chain joins TRBV28 and TRBJ2-5; 7 bases line up with TRBD2. The CDR3 contains 14 residues. Germline V gene data show CDR1 as MDHEN and CDR2 as SYDVKM. J lost 4 bases, V lost 3 bases, and 5 bases had no gene match. Full variable domain (rest looked up from reference TRBV28 and TRBJ2-5): DVKVTQSSRYLVKRTGEKVFLECVQDMDHENMFWYRQDPGLGLRLIYFSYDVKMKEKGDIPEGYSVSREKKERFSLILESASTNQTSMYLCASSLKRGGETQYFGPGTRLLVL.

The V gene is TRBV11-2, the J gene TRBJ1-4; D is undetermined. The CDR3 has 12 residues. V was shortened by 1 base and J by 8 bases, with 5 bases between the two germline ends. Germline CDR1 and CDR2: SGHAT and FQNNGV. CDR3 loop: CASSLAGEKLFF. Written as DNA, the CDR3 is TGTGCCAGCAGCTTAGCCGGGGAAAAACTGTTTTTT. Complete variable domain (other parts from reference TRBV11-2 and TRBJ1-4): EAGVAQSPRYKIIEKRQSVAFWCNPISGHATLYWYQQILGQGPKLLIQFQNNGVVDDSQLPKDRFSAERLKGVDSTLKIQPAKLEDSAVYLCASSLAGEKLFFGSGTQLSVL.

CDR3 sequence reads: CASSQGQGLGNSPLHF. CDR3 DNA: TGCGCCAGCAGCCAAGGGCAGGGGTTGGGAAATTCACCCCTCCACTTT. This rearrangement joins TRBV4-3 to TRBJ1-6; TRBD1 is a possible D gene (6 bases). The germline gives CDR1 LGHNA, CDR2 YSLEER. The CDR3 is made up of 16 amino acids. Trimming pared 1 base from V and 7 bases from J, leaving 14 bases between.

The rearrangement uses TRBV6-5 and TRBJ2-7; 9 bases match TRBD2. With V trimmed by 9 bases and J by 2 bases, 5 bases remained unmatched. The CDR3 sequence is 13 residues long. CDR1 is MNHEY, CDR2 SVGAGI, per germline. The CDR3 protein is CASGLAPAYEQYF. In DNA form, the CDR3 reads TGTGCCAGTGGACTAGCGCCCGCCTACGAGCAGTACTTC.

CDR3 bases: TGTGCCAGCAGTTACGGGGGGTACACTGAAGCTTTCTTT. Amino acids: CASSYGGYTEAFF. This chain connects TRBV6-5 to TRBJ1-1, with a weak D call TRBD1 (5 bases). Germline CDR1 is MNHEY and CDR2 is SVGAGI. CDR3 length equals 13 residues. Trimming removed 2 bases at V and 3 bases at J, with 7 bases between.